This TCR beta chain appears in the sequencing data of a study of blood T cell repertoires in COVID-19. Across the study: Italy, Spain and the United States were the sources of the convalescent and acute COVID-19 samples. From T cells, B-cell-depleted T cells, or PBMCs came the material, which was cDNA or gDNA.

In the study's own analysis: Amplification of reference gene primers was used by the study to estimate nucleated cell counts. The method was immunoSEQ multiplex PCR; TCRdb's version includes in-frame clones alone and lacks a portion of them. The V and J calls and the clone size are those of that table, but D and trimming were determined from the DNA. This sample has roughly 160,000 clones, with roughly 89% found just once. This CDR3 is 14 amino acids long. CDR1 and CDR2 from the germline V gene are MGHRA and YSYEKL. The trim removed 4 bases at V and 3 bases at J, leaving 2 bases unmatched. The J gene is TRBJ2-1, the V gene TRBV4-1, with TRBD2 matching 8 bases. Sequencing was carried out using peripheral blood. The TCR comes from a woman aged 70-85 years with COVID-19, enrolled during active disease. The CDR3 region is CASSRLAIYNEQFF. CDR3 bases: TGCGCCAGCAGCCGACTAGCGATCTACAATGAGCAGTTCTTC.